This T cell receptor (beta chain) was sequenced during a study of blood T cells in healthy people across ages. Study findings and constraints: Age brought a roughly linear fall in TCR beta diversity measured per million T cells.

Primers used in a second PCR of about 7 to 12 cycles were a sample-barcoded 5' primer and a J-beta primer mix. TCRdb reanalysed the 5' RACE reads using MiXCR and keeps one entry per CDR3 protein. The sample comprises more than 650,000 distinct CDR3 sequences, about 20% of which are singletons, and around 21% rests with the top ten. Worth noting for this clonotype: Its antigen is unidentified.

Trimming removed 1 base at V and 0 bases at J, with 7 bases between. This CDR3 contains 15 residues. CDR1 is LGHDT and CDR2 is YNNKEL in the germline V gene (reference sequence). The receptor comes from a man in his 70s in good health. Sequencing used blood. The chain is built from TRBV3-1 and TRBJ2-1; weak D call: TRBD1 (5 bases). This CDR3 reads CASSQGRVSYNEQFF. The CDR3 DNA reads as TGTGCCAGCAGCCAAGGCAGGGTCTCCTACAATGAGCAGTTCTTC.